This T cell receptor (beta chain) was documented in a study of metastatic and nonmetastatic thyroid tumors. Overall study context: Across blood and tumor or nodule tissue, repertoires from malignant and benign thyroid patients were compared with one another.

Per the original methods: CDR3 was compared across clinicopathological groups, and the resulting differences were used to build a distant-metastasis classifier for papillary thyroid cancer. MiXCR was used by TCRdb to re-call the PCR reads. TCRdb's processing, not the study's, gives the V and J calls here. Among around 23,000 clones listed, 20% to 30% were seen once. The CDR3 has 15 amino acids, counting both end residues. The germline gives CDR1 LNHDA, CDR2 SQIVND (reference sequence). This clone was counted ten times or more. Its antigen is still unknown. The limits of the CDR3 on the DNA are not certain, so only TCRdb's listed CDR3 is given. Study results and limitations: Reportedly, malignant thyroid tumors had significantly higher TCR beta diversity than benign nodules, in blood and tumor.

Nobody among the patients had been given any treatment before thyroid surgery. What was sequenced was blood. This receptor was obtained from a female donor with papillary thyroid cancer or a benign thyroid nodule (not recorded which). Some clones in this sample may be carry-over from other donors' samples. The V gene is TRBV19, the J gene TRBJ2-2; the table's D call, TRBD1, was not checked against the DNA. The CDR3 here is CASTSDRRETGELFF.